A selection of T cell receptor beta chains follows, all from one sample in a study of human T cells and chemical hapten exposure. TCRdb re-called the RACE reads through MiXCR, storing one row per CDR3 protein. The repertoire holds more than 95,000 distinct CDR3 sequences, with 34% as singletons. The source was whole blood, collected in connection with sensitization to the hapten diphenylcyclopropenone (DPC). These receptors all come from a man aged 35 to 55 with alopecia areata. Some clones in this sample may be carry-over from other donors' samples. CDR3s include the opening cysteine and the closing phenylalanine or tryptophan. D genes are given only for firm matches. Where a row states a size, it is once, few, many or the class of an expanded clone; other rows omit it.

few,TRBJ2-1,TRBV7-2,TRBD2,TGTGCCAGCAGCTCTGACCTACTAGCGTACAACTACAATGAGCAGTTCTTC,CASSSDLLAYNYNEQFF
-,TRBJ1-6,TRBV6-5,-,TGTGCCAGCAGGGAGACACATAATTCACCCCTCCACTTT,CASRETHNSPLHF
few,TRBJ2-4,TRBV6-2/TRBV6-3,-,TGTGCCAGCAGTTGGGGGCTGGACAAAAACATTCAGTACTTC,CASSWGLDKNIQYF
-,TRBJ2-3,TRBV4-3,-,TGCGCCAGCAGCCAAGATTGGGCAGTGAGCACAGATACGCAGTATTTT,CASSQDWAVSTDTQYF
-,TRBJ1-2,TRBV19,TRBD1,TGTGCCAGTAAAAGGGGCTCTAAGGGACAGGGAAATGGCTACACCTTC,CASKRGSKGQGNGYTF
few,TRBJ2-5,TRBV3-1,-,TGTGCCAGCAGCCATTGGGCACCTCAAGAGACCCAGTACTTC,CASSHWAPQETQYF
-,TRBJ1-4,TRBV5-1,-,TGCGCCAGCAGTTTTAATGCAGGGCTCGCTAATGAAAAACTGTTTTTT,CASSFNAGLANEKLFF
-,TRBJ2-1,TRBV7-7,TRBD2,TGTGCCAGCAGCCGTGAGGCTAGCGGGTACTACAATGAGCAGTTCTTC,CASSREASGYYNEQFF
-,TRBJ1-1,TRBV29-1,-,TGCAGCGTTGAAGAGGGGGGCAGGGGACCCACTGAAGCTTTCTTT,CSVEEGGRGPTEAFF
-,TRBJ2-2,TRBV7-2,-,TGTGCCAGCAGCCGCCACTCGCGGGGCAACACCGGGGAGCTGTTTTTT,CASSRHSRGNTGELFF
-,TRBJ2-6,TRBV10-3,-,TGTGCCATCAGTGAGCAGGGTCCCCTTATTAGCTCTGTGGCCAACGTCCTGACTTTC,CAISEQGPLISSVANVLTF
-,TRBJ2-1,TRBV27,-,TGTGCCAGCAGTCATGCGCGAAACTACAATGAGCAGTTCTTC,CASSHARNYNEQFF
-,TRBJ2-5,TRBV29-1,TRBD1,TGCAGCGTAATCCAGGGACAGCCCCAAGAGACCCAGTACTTC,CSVIQGQPQETQYF
-,TRBJ2-4,TRBV27,-,TGTGCCAGCAGTTTATCGGGCAGACTAGCCAAAAACATTCAGTACTTC,CASSLSGRLAKNIQYF
few,TRBJ2-3,TRBV12-3/TRBV12-4,-,TGTGCCAGCAGTTCCTTAGCAGCCCTCACAGATACGCAGTATTTT,CASSSLAALTDTQYF
few,TRBJ1-4,TRBV7-7,TRBD1,TGTGCTAGCAGCTTACGTGGGGACAGCCCAAAACTGTTTTTT,CASSLRGDSPKLFF
-,TRBJ2-3,TRBV18,TRBD2,TGTGCCAGCTCACGACTAGCGGGAGCCCAAGATACGCAGTATTTT,CASSRLAGAQDTQYF
-,TRBJ1-5,TRBV29-1,TRBD1,TGCAGCGTCCGTCCTACAGGGGAAGAGCCCCAGCATTTT,CSVRPTGEEPQHF
-,TRBJ1-2,TRBV27,-,TGTGCCAGCAAGCAAGAGGGGTTCAACTATGGCTACACCTTC,CASKQEGFNYGYTF
-,TRBJ1-2,TRBV5-1,TRBD1,TGCGCCAGCAGCTCGGACAGGGGATGGTATGGCTACACCTTC,CASSSDRGWYGYTF
few,TRBJ2-3,TRBV4-3,TRBD1,TGCGCCAGCAGCCCCGGGACAGGCGGTTATACGCAGTATTTT,CASSPGTGGYTQYF
few,TRBJ2-1,TRBV5-5,-,TGTGCCAGCAGCTTAGATCGCCCCACTCACAATGAGCAGTTCTTC,CASSLDRPTHNEQFF
-,TRBJ2-5,TRBV6-5,TRBD2,TGTGCCAGCAGTTACGGGTTGGGACTAGCGGGAGGAGAGACCCAGTACTTC,CASSYGLGLAGGETQYF
once,TRBJ2-3,TRBV12-3/TRBV12-4,-,TGTGCGACCAGGGGCCCTATCACAGATACGCAGTATTTT,CATRGPITDTQYF
few,TRBJ2-3,TRBV6-5,-,TGTGCCAGCAGTTCCCTCGCGACGAGAGATACGCAGTATTTT,CASSSLATRDTQYF
few,TRBJ2-4,TRBV6-2/TRBV6-3,TRBD2,TGTGCCAGCAGTTACTCGCGGCGGGAGGCAGTCTTTCAAGCCAAAAACATTCAGTACTTC,CASSYSRREAVFQAKNIQYF
few,TRBJ1-1,TRBV21-1,-,TGTGCCAGCACCCTACTGTCCCCCGGGGGCTCAATGAACACTGAAGCTTTCTTT,CASTLLSPGGSMNTEAFF
-,TRBJ2-7,TRBV6-5,-,TGTGCCAGCAGTCCCCGACAGGCTCTGAAAGAGCAGTACTTC,CASSPRQALKEQYF
few,TRBJ2-7,TRBV19,TRBD1,TGTGCCAGTAGTACCACCGGGACAGGGCGAGGGTATCGCGAGCAGTACTTC,CASSTTGTGRGYREQYF
-,TRBJ2-5,TRBV28,TRBD1,TGTGCCAGCAGTTCCCCAGGCCTGACAGGGGGGACCCAGTACTTC,CASSSPGLTGGTQYF
few,TRBJ2-3,TRBV4-2,TRBD2,TGTGCCAGCAGCCAAGGTGAACGGGAGGGTGGTACGCAGTATTTT,CASSQGEREGGTQYF
few,TRBJ2-2,TRBV6-5,-,TGTGCCAGCAGACCGGGACCGAACACCGGGGAGCTGTTTTTT,CASRPGPNTGELFF
-,TRBJ2-7,TRBV4-3,TRBD2,TGCGCCAGCAGCCAAGAGGCTAGCGGGAGGGCCCGCTCGTACGAGCAGTACTTC,CASSQEASGRARSYEQYF
few,TRBJ2-1,TRBV7-2,-,TGTGCCAGCAGCTTACTAGCGCCGCGTGTGGGGTCCTACAATGAGCAGTTCTTC,CASSLLAPRVGSYNEQFF
-,TRBJ2-2,TRBV5-1,-,TGCGCCAGCAGCTTAATGGCCGGGGAGCTGTTTTTT,CASSLMAGELFF
-,TRBJ2-3,TRBV7-2,TRBD2,TGTGCCAGCAGCTTCTCCGCTAGCGGGGAGTGGTATTTT,CASSFSASGEWYF
-,TRBJ1-5,TRBV24-1,TRBD1,TGTGCCACCAGTGACCGGACAGGGGACAATCAGCCCCAGCATTTT,CATSDRTGDNQPQHF
-,TRBJ2-2,TRBV4-3,-,TGCGCCAGCAGCCAACAACCAGATACCTACACCGGGGAGCTGTTTTTT,CASSQQPDTYTGELFF
-,TRBJ2-3,TRBV20-1,TRBD2,TGCAGTGCTAGCTCACTAGCGGGGAGCACAGATACGCAGTATTTT,CSASSLAGSTDTQYF
-,TRBJ2-1,TRBV24-1,-,TGTGCCACCAGTGATCGCAACGGAGATGAGCAGTTCTTC,CATSDRNGDEQFF
-,TRBJ1-5,TRBV5-1,-,TGCGCCAGCAGACCGGACCCAGGAGGAAATCAGCCCCAGCATTTT,CASRPDPGGNQPQHF
-,TRBJ2-5,TRBV10-3,-,TGTGCCATCAGTGAGTCGATAGGTAACTCACAACAGACCCAGTACTTC,CAISESIGNSQQTQYF
-,TRBJ2-5,TRBV5-1,-,TGCGCCAGCAGAATAGAGAGCAACCAAGAGACCCAGTACTTC,CASRIESNQETQYF
-,TRBJ2-3,TRBV27,-,TGTGCCAGCAGTTCCTTGACCACAGATACGCAGTATTTT,CASSSLTTDTQYF
-,TRBJ1-2,TRBV19,-,TGTGCCAGTAGTACTGCGGGGATCTTAAATGGCTACACCTTC,CASSTAGILNGYTF
few,TRBJ2-1,TRBV9,-,TGTGCCAGCAGCGTAGGGCAAGATGAGCAGTTCTTC,CASSVGQDEQFF
few,TRBJ2-3,TRBV7-6,TRBD2,TGTGCCAGCAGCTCTCGACTAGCGGCTAGCACAGATACGCAGTATTTT,CASSSRLAASTDTQYF
few,TRBJ1-6,TRBV6-5,-,TGTGCCAGCAGTTACTCTGGGGCAGGGAGTGGGTCCTATAATTCACCCCTCCACTTT,CASSYSGAGSGSYNSPLHF
-,TRBJ1-5,TRBV7-2,TRBD1,TGTGCCAGCAGCTACCTGGGACAGGGCAATCAGCCCCAGCATTTT,CASSYLGQGNQPQHF
-,TRBJ2-3,TRBV6-2/TRBV6-3,TRBD2,TGTGCCAGCAGCCCTTCGGATAGCGGGAGATTCTATGGGCAGTATTTT,CASSPSDSGRFYGQYF
-,TRBJ1-3,TRBV7-6,-,TGTGCCAGCAGCAATTCCCCAGGTCCGGGAAACACCATATATTTT,CASSNSPGPGNTIYF
-,TRBJ1-1,TRBV5-1,TRBD1,TGCGCCAGCAGCTTAAGACAGGGTCAGGGTCACACTGAAGCTTTCTTT,CASSLRQGQGHTEAFF
few,TRBJ2-3,TRBV29-1,-,TGCAGCGTCACAGGGTCCCGGGGCACAGATACGCAGTATTTT,CSVTGSRGTDTQYF
-,TRBJ1-6,TRBV6-5,-,TGTGCCAGCAGTAGGGACGGACTGTTCCTAAATTCACCCCTCCACTTT,CASSRDGLFLNSPLHF
few,TRBJ1-1,TRBV14,-,TGTGCCAGCAGCCAGGGACCTGGGGCTTTCTTT,CASSQGPGAFF
-,TRBJ2-3,TRBV7-2,-,TGTGCCAGCAGCCCCCGCGGGAAGAGAACAGATACGCAGTATTTT,CASSPRGKRTDTQYF